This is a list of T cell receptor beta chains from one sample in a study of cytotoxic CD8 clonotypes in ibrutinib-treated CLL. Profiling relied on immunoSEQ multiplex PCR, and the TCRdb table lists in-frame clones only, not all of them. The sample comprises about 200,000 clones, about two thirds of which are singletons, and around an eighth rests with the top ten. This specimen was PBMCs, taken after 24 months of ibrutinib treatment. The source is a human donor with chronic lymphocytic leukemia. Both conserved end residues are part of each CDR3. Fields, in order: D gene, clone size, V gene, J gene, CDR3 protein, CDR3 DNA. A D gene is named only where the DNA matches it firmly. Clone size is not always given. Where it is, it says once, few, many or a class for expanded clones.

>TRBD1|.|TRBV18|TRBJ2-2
CASSPRTTGGASGELFF
TGTGCCAGCTCACCCCGTACGACAGGGGGCGCGTCCGGGGAGCTGTTTTTT
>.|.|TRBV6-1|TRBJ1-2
CASSVERGYGYTF
TGTGCCAGCAGTGTAGAAAGGGGTTATGGCTACACCTTC
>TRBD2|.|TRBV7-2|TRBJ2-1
CASSLVSSGRHNEQFF
TGTGCCAGCAGCTTAGTGTCTAGCGGGAGACACAATGAGCAGTTCTTC
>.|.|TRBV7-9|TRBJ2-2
CASSPTVNTGELFF
TGTGCCAGCAGCCCGACAGTGAACACCGGGGAGCTGTTTTTT
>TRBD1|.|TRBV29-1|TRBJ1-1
CSERTGPVGTEAFF
TGCAGCGAAAGGACAGGCCCCGTGGGCACTGAAGCTTTCTTT
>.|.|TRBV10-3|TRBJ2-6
CAISESGANVLTF
TGTGCCATCAGTGAGTCTGGGGCCAACGTCCTGACTTTC
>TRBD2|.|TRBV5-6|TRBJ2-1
CASSELGLAVNNEQFF
TGTGCCAGCAGCGAATTAGGACTAGCGGTAAACAATGAGCAGTTCTTC
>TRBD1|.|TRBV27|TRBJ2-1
CASIRLRDRGRGEQFF
TGTGCCAGCATCAGGTTAAGGGACAGGGGTAGAGGGGAGCAGTTCTTC
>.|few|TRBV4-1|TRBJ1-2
CASSQDGGNYGYTF
TGCGCCAGCAGCCAAGATGGTGGGAACTATGGCTACACCTTC
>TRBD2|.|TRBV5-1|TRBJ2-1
CASSLELAGGPHEQFF
TGCGCCAGCAGCTTGGAGCTAGCGGGAGGGCCACATGAGCAGTTCTTC
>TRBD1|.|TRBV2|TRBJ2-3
CASSPGQGMSTDTQYF
TGTGCCAGCAGCCCGGGACAGGGGATGAGCACAGATACGCAGTATTTT
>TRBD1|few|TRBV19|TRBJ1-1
CASSFGQGTVGTEAFF
TGTGCCAGTAGTTTTGGACAGGGGACGGTAGGCACTGAAGCTTTCTTT
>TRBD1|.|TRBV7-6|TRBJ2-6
CASSSRQGAFGANVLTF
TGTGCCAGCAGCTCTCGACAGGGGGCCTTTGGGGCCAACGTCCTGACTTTC
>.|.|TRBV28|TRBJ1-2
CASSLGLIRYGYTF
TGTGCCAGCAGTTTGGGGCTAATTCGCTATGGCTACACCTTC
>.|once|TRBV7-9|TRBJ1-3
CASSFPGTLRNTIYF
TGTGCCAGCAGCTTCCCCGGGACCTTAAGAAACACCATATATTTT
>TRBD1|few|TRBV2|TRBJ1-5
CASSEIAEGTGLNQPQHF
TGTGCCAGCAGTGAAATAGCCGAGGGGACAGGCCTCAATCAGCCCCAGCATTTT
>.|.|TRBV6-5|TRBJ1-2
CASSYGLALGYTF
TGTGCCAGCAGTTACGGCTTAGCGTTGGGCTACACCTTC
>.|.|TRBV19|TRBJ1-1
CASRRRRDTEAFF
TGTGCCAGTAGGAGGAGACGGGACACTGAAGCTTTCTTT
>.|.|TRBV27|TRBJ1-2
CASSLNTGNYGYTF
TGTGCCAGCAGTTTGAACACAGGGAACTATGGCTACACCTTC
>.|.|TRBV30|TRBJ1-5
CAWSAVRQPQHF
TGTGCCTGGAGTGCGGTACGACAGCCCCAGCATTTT
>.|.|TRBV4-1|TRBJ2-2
CASSQRDPSTGELFF
TGCGCCAGCAGTCAACGGGATCCGAGCACCGGGGAGCTGTTTTTT
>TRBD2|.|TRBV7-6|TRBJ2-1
CASSLSGTSGEQFF
TGTGCCAGCAGCTTAAGCGGGACTAGTGGTGAGCAGTTCTTC
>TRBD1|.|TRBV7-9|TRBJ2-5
CASSFSRGYQETQYF
TGTGCCAGCAGCTTTTCCAGGGGGTACCAAGAGACCCAGTACTTC
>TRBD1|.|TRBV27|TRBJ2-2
CASSSATGGRSGELFF
TGTGCCAGCAGTTCGGCGACAGGGGGGAGATCCGGGGAGCTGTTTTTT
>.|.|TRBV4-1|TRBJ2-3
CASSQDDRARDTQYF
TGCGCCAGCAGCCAAGACGATCGGGCCCGAGATACGCAGTATTTT
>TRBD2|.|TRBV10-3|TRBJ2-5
CAISESREGETQYF
TGTGCCATCAGTGAGTCGAGGGAGGGGGAGACCCAGTACTTC
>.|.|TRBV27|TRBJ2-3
CASRGGTRIEGDTQYF
TGTGCCAGCAGGGGGGGAACCCGGATAGAGGGGGATACGCAGTATTTT
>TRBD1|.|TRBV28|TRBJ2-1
CASSSPPGQGNYNEQFF
TGTGCCAGCAGTTCCCCTCCGGGACAGGGAAACTACAATGAGCAGTTCTTC
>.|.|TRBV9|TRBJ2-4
CASSVGGSGTLNIQYF
TGTGCCAGCAGCGTAGGGGGGAGCGGAACCCTAAACATTCAGTACTTC
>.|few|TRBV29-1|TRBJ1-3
CSVGTTGNTIYF
TGCAGCGTCGGGACAACTGGAAACACCATATATTTT
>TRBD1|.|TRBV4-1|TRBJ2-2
CASRLQGDSGELFF
TGCGCCAGCAGGCTCCAAGGGGACAGCGGGGAGCTGTTTTTT
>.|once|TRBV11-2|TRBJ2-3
CASSPERTDTQYF
TGTGCCAGCAGCCCCGAACGCACAGATACGCAGTATTTT
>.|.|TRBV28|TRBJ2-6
CASIFSSGANVLTF
TGTGCCAGCATCTTTAGCTCTGGGGCCAACGTCCTGACTTTC
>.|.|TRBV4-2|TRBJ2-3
CASSQEKGGDIVRTDTQYF
TGTGCCAGCAGCCAAGAGAAAGGAGGGGACATAGTAAGGACAGATACGCAGTATTTT
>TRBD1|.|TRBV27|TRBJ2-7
CASTAGTGVSEQYF
TGTGCCAGCACGGCCGGGACAGGGGTCTCCGAGCAGTACTTC
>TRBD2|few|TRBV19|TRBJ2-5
CASSIQKKREGLPETQYF
TGTGCCAGTAGTATTCAAAAGAAGCGGGAGGGCCTCCCAGAGACCCAGTACTTC
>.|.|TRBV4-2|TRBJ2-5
CASSLPGGVETQYF
TGTGCCAGCAGCCTCCCGGGCGGAGTAGAGACCCAGTACTTC
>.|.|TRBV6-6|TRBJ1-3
CASSYRASSGNTIYF
TGTGCCAGCAGTTACAGGGCCAGCTCTGGAAACACCATATATTTT
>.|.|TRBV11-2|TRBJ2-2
CASSFPPNTGELFF
TGTGCCAGCAGCTTCCCTCCGAACACCGGGGAGCTGTTTTTT
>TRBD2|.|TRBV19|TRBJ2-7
CASRTGTSGSYEQYF
TGTGCCAGTAGAACCGGGACTAGCGGATCCTACGAGCAGTACTTC
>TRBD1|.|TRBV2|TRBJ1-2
CASIRTGGVDGYTF
TGTGCCAGCATTCGGACAGGGGGCGTAGATGGCTACACCTTC
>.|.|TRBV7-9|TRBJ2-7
CASSSTGLVISYEQYF
TGTGCCAGCAGCTCTACGGGACTCGTGATCTCCTACGAGCAGTACTTC
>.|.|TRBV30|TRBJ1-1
CAWTMDIMNTEAFF
TGTGCCTGGACCATGGACATCATGAACACTGAAGCTTTCTTT
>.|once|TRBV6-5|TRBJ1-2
CASSYSAGSIGYTF
TGTGCCAGCAGTTACTCCGCCGGGTCGATTGGCTACACCTTC
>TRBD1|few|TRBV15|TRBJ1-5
CATGQDRVGNQPQHF
TGTGCCACCGGACAGGACCGAGTGGGCAATCAGCCCCAGCATTTT
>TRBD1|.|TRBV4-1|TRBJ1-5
CASSDRETGLEQPQHF
TGCGCCAGCAGTGACAGGGAAACAGGGTTGGAGCAGCCCCAGCATTTT
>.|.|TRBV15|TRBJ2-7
CATSSQPHYEQYF
TGTGCCACCAGCAGCCAACCTCACTACGAGCAGTACTTC
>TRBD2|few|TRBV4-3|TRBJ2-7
CASSPLAGGTYEQYF
TGCGCCAGCAGCCCGTTAGCGGGAGGGACCTACGAGCAGTACTTC
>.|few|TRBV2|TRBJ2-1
CASKAFKYNEQFF
TGTGCCAGCAAGGCTTTCAAGTACAATGAGCAGTTCTTC
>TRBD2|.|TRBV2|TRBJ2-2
CASHPGAGTGELFF
TGTGCCAGCCACCCAGGAGCGGGGACCGGGGAGCTGTTTTTT
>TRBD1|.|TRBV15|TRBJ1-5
CATSRDRGRGQPQHF
TGTGCCACCAGCAGGGACAGGGGGCGAGGACAGCCCCAGCATTTT
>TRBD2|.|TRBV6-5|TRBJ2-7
CASSYNSGGTDEQYF
TGTGCCAGCAGTTATAACTCGGGAGGTACGGACGAGCAGTACTTC
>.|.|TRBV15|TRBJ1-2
CATSPDRLTPYGYTF
TGTGCCACCAGCCCCGACAGACTAACGCCTTATGGCTACACCTTC
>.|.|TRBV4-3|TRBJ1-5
CASSQDGDQPQHF
TGCGCCAGCAGCCAAGATGGAGATCAGCCCCAGCATTTT
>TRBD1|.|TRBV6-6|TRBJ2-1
CASRPGTGVNNEQFF
TGTGCCAGCAGACCCGGGACAGGGGTAAACAATGAGCAGTTCTTC
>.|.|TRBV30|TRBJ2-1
CAWSAILVNEQFF
TGTGCCTGGAGTGCCATACTAGTCAATGAGCAGTTCTTC
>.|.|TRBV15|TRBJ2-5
CATNGRIRETQYF
TGTGCCACCAACGGGAGAATACGGGAGACCCAGTACTTC
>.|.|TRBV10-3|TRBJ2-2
CAISESRGAGELFF
TGTGCCATCAGTGAGTCGAGGGGCGCCGGGGAGCTGTTTTTT